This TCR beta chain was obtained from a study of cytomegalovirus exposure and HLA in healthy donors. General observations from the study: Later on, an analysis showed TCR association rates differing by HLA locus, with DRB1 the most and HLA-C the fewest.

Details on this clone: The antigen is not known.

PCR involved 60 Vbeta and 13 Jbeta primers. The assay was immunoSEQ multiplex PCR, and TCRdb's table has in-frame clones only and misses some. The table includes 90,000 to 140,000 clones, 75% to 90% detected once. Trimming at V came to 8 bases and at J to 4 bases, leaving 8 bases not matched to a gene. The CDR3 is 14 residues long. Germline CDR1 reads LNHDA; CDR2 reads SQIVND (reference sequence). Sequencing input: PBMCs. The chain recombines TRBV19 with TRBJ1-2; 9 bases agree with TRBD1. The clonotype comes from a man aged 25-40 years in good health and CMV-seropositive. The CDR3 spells CASGRDRARYGYTF. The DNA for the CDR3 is TGTGCCAGTGGCCGGGACAGGGCTCGCTATGGCTACACCTTC.